This passage covers 10 T cell receptor beta chains from one sample sequenced in a study of blood T cell repertoires in COVID-19. Some clones are missing from TCRdb's copy, which holds only in-frame ones; the method was immunoSEQ multiplex PCR. Of roughly 260,000 clones in the sample, about nine tenths were seen once. The specimen sequenced was peripheral blood. Receptors originate from a young woman with COVID-19, enrolled during active disease.

This chain connects TRBV7-6 to TRBJ1-6, with 8 bases aligning to TRBD1. The V segment lost 4 bases and the J segment 9 bases; nucleotides outside the gene matches: 8. There are 15 residues in the CDR3. From germline, CDR1 is SGHVS and CDR2 FNYEAQ. The CDR3 loop reads CASSSDRVGRSPLHF. The CDR3 DNA reads as TGTGCCAGCAGCTCGGACAGGGTCGGTCGTTCACCCCTCCACTTT.

V and J are TRBV4-2 and TRBJ2-2; no clear D gene. CDR1 LGHNA and CDR2 YNFKEQ come from the germline V gene. Trimming cost V 3 bases and J 0 bases, with 8 bases left between them. The CDR3 spans 15 residues. This CDR3 is CASSHSSANTGELFF. The CDR3 DNA follows: TGTGCCAGCAGCCATTCCAGCGCGAACACCGGGGAGCTGTTTTTT.

The V and J genes are TRBV19 and TRBJ1-4; D unclear. Trimming removed 5 bases from V and 0 bases from J, with 10 bases in between. Germline-derived CDR1 and CDR2 are LNHDA and SQIVND (reference sequence). CDR3 length: 15 residues. The CDR3: CASSAWTATNEKLFF. CDR3 nucleotide sequence: TGTGCCAGTAGTGCATGGACTGCAACTAATGAAAAACTGTTTTTT.

The chain has TRBV7-9 and TRBJ1-2; 9 bases line up with TRBD1. Germline V CDR1 and CDR2: SEHNR, FQNEAQ (reference sequence). This CDR3 has 14 residues. The trim removed 3 bases at V and 8 bases at J, leaving 7 bases unmatched. The CDR3 is CASSFRDRDKGYTF. The CDR3 DNA reads as TGTGCCAGCAGCTTCCGGGACAGGGATAAAGGCTACACCTTC.

The rearrangement links TRBV6-1 to TRBJ2-7; 7 bases match TRBD2. The CDR3 length is 13 residues. Germline V gives CDR1 MNHNS, CDR2 SASEGT. The junction had 0 bases not matched to a gene; V was cut back by 3 bases and J by 1 base. The CDR3 here is CASSEGGSYEQYF. The CDR3 DNA reads as TGTGCCAGCAGTGAGGGGGGGTCCTACGAGCAGTACTTC.

The chain links TRBV7-2 to TRBJ2-7; D perhaps matches TRBD1 (7 bases). The CDR3 is made up of 14 amino acids. The V gene lost 5 bases and the J gene lost 2 bases, with 13 bases spanning the gap. Per the germline V gene, CDR1 is SGHTA and CDR2 is FQGNSA. The CDR3 loop is CASSQGGTAYEQYF. CDR3 nucleotide sequence: TGTGCCAGCAGCCAGGGGGGCACTGCCTACGAGCAGTACTTC.

The chain carries TRBV19 and TRBJ1-2; 8 nucleotides match TRBD1. This CDR3 is 14 amino acids long. J lost 4 bases, V lost 5 bases, and 6 bases had no gene match. Germline V lookup: CDR1 LNHDA, CDR2 SQIVND (reference sequence). CDR3 residues: CASSADRGTYGYTF. The CDR3 bases are TGTGCCAGTAGTGCCGACAGGGGAACCTATGGCTACACCTTC. Based on the CDR3 plus reference TRBV19 and TRBJ1-2, the full variable domain is DGGITQSPKYLFRKEGQNVTLSCEQNLNHDAMYWYRQDPGQGLRLIYYSQIVNDFQKGDIAEGYSVSREKKESFPLTVTSAQKNPTAFYLCASSADRGTYGYTFGSGTRLTVV.

The rearrangement links TRBV14 to TRBJ1-1; D is uncertain. This CDR3 contains 13 residues. Trimming took 2 bases from V and 2 from J, leaving 6 bases between them. Germline V gives CDR1 SGHDN, CDR2 FVKESK. CDR3 amino acids: CASSQSVNTEAFF. Here the CDR3 DNA reads TGTGCCAGCAGCCAAAGCGTTAACACTGAAGCTTTCTTT.

CDR3 residues: CASSQAYGRGRHEQYF. The DNA of the CDR3 is TGTGCCAGCAGCCAAGCGTACGGCAGGGGGCGTCACGAGCAGTACTTC. The V and J genes are TRBV4-2 and TRBJ2-7; TRBD1 aligns across 8 bases. The ends lost 1 base at V and 5 bases at J; junction bases unmatched: 10. The CDR3 length is 16 residues. Germline assignment: CDR1 LGHNA and CDR2 YNFKEQ.

The chain carries TRBV28 and TRBJ1-5; TRBD1 is a possible D gene (5 bases). Trimming removed 2 bases from V and 0 bases from J, with 14 bases in between. Germline CDR1 is MDHEN and CDR2 is SYDVKM. The CDR3 length is 17 residues. The CDR3 here is CASSLNIGDSSNQPQHF. The CDR3, as DNA: TGTGCCAGCAGTTTAAATATTGGAGACAGTAGCAATCAGCCCCAGCATTTT.